This TCR beta chain derives from a study of shared clonotypes between healthy human individuals. At the level of the study: Aged 18 to 49, the donors were a couple of women and a few men.

Germline CDR1 SGHNT, CDR2 YYREEE (reference sequence). With 2 bases clipped from V and 8 bases from J, the junction kept 8 bases outside the gene matches. The CDR3 extends over 16 amino acids. Method: immunoSEQ multiplex PCR; TCRdb's copy keeps in-frame clones and lacks some. The table lists hundreds of thousands of clones, roughly three quarters of them singletons, with about 12% in the top ten. Donors included only healthy HIV-negative adults lacking recent acute infections or vaccinations. Nashville, Tennessee was home to all donors, each a Caucasian adult. This chain uses TRBV5-4 with TRBJ2-1, with 12 nucleotides matching TRBD2. The TCR was taken from a woman aged 40 to 49 in good health. Some clones in this sample may be carry-over from other donors' samples. Sequencing was performed on PBMCs. CDR3 residues: CASSFLTSGRFDEQFF. CDR3 bases: TGTGCCAGCAGCTTCCTCACTAGCGGGAGGTTCGATGAGCAGTTCTTC. Supplemented by reference TRBV5-4 and TRBJ2-1, the full variable domain reads ETGVTQSPTHLIKTRGQQVTLRCSSQSGHNTVSWYQQALGQGPQFIFQYYREEENGRGNFPPRFSGLQFPNYSSELNVNALELDDSALYLCASSFLTSGRFDEQFFGPGTRLTVL.